This is a list of T cell receptor beta chains from one sample in a study of T cell responses to AZD1222 COVID-19 vaccine. Sequenced by immunoSEQ multiplex PCR; TCRdb stores in-frame clones only, minus some. The data show around 120,000 clones, roughly 87% seen once. Sequencing was performed on peripheral blood, taken on day 0 of AZD1222 vaccination. All receptors come from an adult in good health. Both conserved end residues are part of each CDR3. D genes are given only for firm matches. Not all rows give a size; the values are once, few, many and, for expanded clones, a class.

CASSLTDSSYEQYF TGTGCCAGCAGTTTGACGGACAGCTCCTACGAGCAGTACTTC NA TRBV6-2/TRBV6-3 NA TRBJ2-7
CASSGHGSSNQPQHF TGTGCCAGCAGCGGCCATGGGTCTAGCAATCAGCCCCAGCATTTT NA TRBV9 NA TRBJ1-5
CASSRRGQGAIQETQYF TGTGCCAGCAGCCGACGGGGACAGGGGGCAATCCAAGAGACCCAGTACTTC NA TRBV5-5 TRBD1 TRBJ2-5
CAAAFGVGGSTGELFF TGTGCCGCTGCGTTTGGAGTAGGGGGCAGCACCGGGGAGCTGTTTTTT NA TRBV5-4 TRBD1 TRBJ2-2
CASSSSGTTQETQYF TGTGCCAGCAGCTCGTCCGGGACTACACAAGAGACCCAGTACTTC NA TRBV7-6 TRBD2 TRBJ2-5
CASSPSHGRDYEQYF TGCGCCAGCAGCCCCTCACATGGGAGGGACTACGAGCAGTACTTC NA TRBV4-1 TRBD2 TRBJ2-7
CASSIRTGGTYGYTF TGTGCCAGTAGTATACGAACAGGGGGAACCTATGGCTACACCTTC NA TRBV19 TRBD1 TRBJ1-2
CASSFPGQGEVAAFF TGTGCCAGCAGCTTTCCGGGACAGGGGGAGGTAGCAGCTTTCTTT NA TRBV5-5 TRBD1 TRBJ1-1
CATSDLMSDQPQHF TGTGCCACCAGTGATTTGATGTCAGATCAGCCCCAGCATTTT NA TRBV24-1 NA TRBJ1-5
CASSADSQETQYF TGTGCCAGCAGTGCGGACAGTCAAGAGACCCAGTACTTC NA TRBV25-1 NA TRBJ2-5
CASSFQGGTANEQFF TGTGCCAGCAGTTTTCAGGGGGGAACGGCAAATGAGCAGTTCTTC NA TRBV2 NA TRBJ2-1
CASSLGTSGYNEQFF TGTGCCAGCAGCTTAGGGACTAGCGGCTACAATGAGCAGTTCTTC once TRBV11-1 TRBD2 TRBJ2-1
CASSLGPPLHGYTF TGTGCCAGCAGCTTAGGGCCACCCCTCCATGGCTACACCTTC NA TRBV7-9 NA TRBJ1-2
CASSLGGSPYEQYF TGCGCCAGCAGCTTGGGGGGTAGCCCCTACGAGCAGTACTTC NA TRBV5-1 NA TRBJ2-7
CASSYSTFRPLANTGELFF TGTGCCAGCAGTTACTCGACTTTCAGACCCCTTGCGAACACCGGGGAGCTGTTTTTT NA TRBV6-2/TRBV6-3 NA TRBJ2-2
CASSYTGANVLTF TGTGCCAGCAGTTATACTGGGGCCAACGTCCTGACTTTC once TRBV2 NA TRBJ2-6
CASSLRVSTGELFF TGCGCCAGCAGCTTGAGGGTTTCCACCGGGGAGCTGTTTTTT NA TRBV5-1 NA TRBJ2-2
CASTQRVFYEQYF TGTGCCAGCACCCAGAGGGTGTTCTACGAGCAGTACTTC NA TRBV12-3/TRBV12-4 NA TRBJ2-7
CASSFLRSEGYTF TGTGCCAGCAGCTTTCTGCGCTCGGAGGGCTACACCTTC NA TRBV7-9 NA TRBJ1-2
CASSIVEVELSGNTIYF TGTGCCAGTAGTATAGTAGAGGTTGAGCTCTCTGGAAACACCATATATTTT NA TRBV19 NA TRBJ1-3
CAADSGLSYSNQPQHF TGTGCCGCGGACTCGGGCCTCTCTTATAGCAATCAGCCCCAGCATTTT NA TRBV19 NA TRBJ1-5
CASSDLDREQFF TGCGCCAGCAGTGACCTGGACCGTGAGCAGTTCTTC NA TRBV10-1 NA TRBJ2-1